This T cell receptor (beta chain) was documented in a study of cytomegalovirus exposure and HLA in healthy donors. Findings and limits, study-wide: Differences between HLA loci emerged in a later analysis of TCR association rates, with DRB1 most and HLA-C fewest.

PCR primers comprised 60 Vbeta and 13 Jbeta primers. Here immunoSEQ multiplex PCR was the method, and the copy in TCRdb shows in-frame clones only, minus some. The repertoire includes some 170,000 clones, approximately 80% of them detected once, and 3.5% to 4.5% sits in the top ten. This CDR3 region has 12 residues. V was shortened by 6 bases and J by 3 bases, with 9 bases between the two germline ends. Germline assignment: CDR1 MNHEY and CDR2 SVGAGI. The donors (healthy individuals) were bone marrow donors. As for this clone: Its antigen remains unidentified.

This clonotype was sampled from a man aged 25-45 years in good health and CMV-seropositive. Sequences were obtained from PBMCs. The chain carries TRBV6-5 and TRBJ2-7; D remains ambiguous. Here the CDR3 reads CASRNTYYEQYF. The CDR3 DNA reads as TGTGCCAGCAGGAACACATACTACGAGCAGTACTTC.